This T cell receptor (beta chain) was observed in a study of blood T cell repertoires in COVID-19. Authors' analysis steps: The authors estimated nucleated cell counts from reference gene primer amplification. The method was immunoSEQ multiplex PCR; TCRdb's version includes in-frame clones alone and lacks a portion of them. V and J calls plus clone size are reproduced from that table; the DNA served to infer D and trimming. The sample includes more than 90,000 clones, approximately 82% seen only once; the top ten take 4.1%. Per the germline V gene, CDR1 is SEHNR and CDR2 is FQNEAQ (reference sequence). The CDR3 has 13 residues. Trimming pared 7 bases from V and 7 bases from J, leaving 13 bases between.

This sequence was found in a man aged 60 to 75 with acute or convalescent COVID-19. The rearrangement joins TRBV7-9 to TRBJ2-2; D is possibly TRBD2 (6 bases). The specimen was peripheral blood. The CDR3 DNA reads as TGTGCCAGCACCCGTGGGGGGAACGGGGAGCTGTTTTTT. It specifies CASTRGGNGELFF.